The entry below describes one T cell receptor (beta chain). Its target is not known. With 60 Vbeta and 13 Jbeta primers, the PCR was carried out. The repertoire was sequenced with immunoSEQ multiplex PCR; TCRdb's copy has only in-frame clones and lacks some. The table shows roughly 98,000 clones, with roughly three quarters occurring only once. These data originate in a study of cytomegalovirus exposure and HLA in healthy donors. The germline V gene has CDR1 MNHNY and CDR2 SVGAGI (reference sequence). The CDR3 is made up of 16 amino acids. Trimming cost V 6 bases and J 6 bases; bases outside gene matches: 9. General study results and limits: Fewer N-insertions (relative to the approximately 670-donor mean) were reportedly seen in an Asian-associated ancestry cluster in a later analysis. Later analysis suggested links between common viral pathogens and several top significant clusters. Cytomegalovirus association was listed for about 180 TCR beta chains.

The V call is TRBV6-6, the J call TRBJ1-6, with TRBD1 identical over 9 bases. This clonotype was sampled from a man aged 35-49 years in good health and CMV-seronegative. Material for sequencing was PBMCs. The CDR3 spells CASRQTDRGLNSPLHF. In DNA form, the CDR3 reads TGTGCCAGCAGACAGACGGACAGGGGACTTAATTCACCCCTCCACTTT.